The clone carrying this T cell receptor beta chain occurred a few times. As handled by the study authors: Quantification of nucleated cells was approximated via reference gene primer amplification. TCRdb's table, derived via immunoSEQ multiplex PCR, lists solely in-frame clones and lacks some. Clonal size and the V and J genes are those of that table, whereas D and trimming came from the DNA. The sample comprises around 150,000 clones, about 83% of which are singletons, and less than 5.5% rests with the top ten. This CDR3 has 14 residues. Trimming took 5 bases from V and 1 from J, leaving 12 bases between them. Per the germline V gene, CDR1 is SEHNR and CDR2 is FQNEAQ (reference sequence). The entry originates in a study of blood T cell repertoires in COVID-19.

The chain joins TRBV7-9 to TRBJ2-7; D gene unclear. The sequenced sample consisted of peripheral blood. The origin of this receptor is a human donor in a cohort sampled during active COVID-19. Here the CDR3 reads CASSPPLPSYEQYF. The CDR3 DNA sequence: TGTGCCAGCAGCCCTCCCCTCCCTTCCTACGAGCAGTACTTC.